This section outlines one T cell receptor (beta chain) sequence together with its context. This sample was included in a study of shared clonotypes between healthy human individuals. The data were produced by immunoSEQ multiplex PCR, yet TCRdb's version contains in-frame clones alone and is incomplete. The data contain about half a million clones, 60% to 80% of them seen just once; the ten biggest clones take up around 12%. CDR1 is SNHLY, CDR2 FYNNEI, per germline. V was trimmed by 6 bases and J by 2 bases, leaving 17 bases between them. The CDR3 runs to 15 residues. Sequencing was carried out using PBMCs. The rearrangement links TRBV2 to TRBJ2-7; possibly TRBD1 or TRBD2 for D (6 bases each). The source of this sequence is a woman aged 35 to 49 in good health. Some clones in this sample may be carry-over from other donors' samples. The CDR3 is CASRKGGFNPYEQYF. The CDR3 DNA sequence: TGTGCCAGCAGGAAGGGGGGTTTTAACCCCTACGAGCAGTACTTC.